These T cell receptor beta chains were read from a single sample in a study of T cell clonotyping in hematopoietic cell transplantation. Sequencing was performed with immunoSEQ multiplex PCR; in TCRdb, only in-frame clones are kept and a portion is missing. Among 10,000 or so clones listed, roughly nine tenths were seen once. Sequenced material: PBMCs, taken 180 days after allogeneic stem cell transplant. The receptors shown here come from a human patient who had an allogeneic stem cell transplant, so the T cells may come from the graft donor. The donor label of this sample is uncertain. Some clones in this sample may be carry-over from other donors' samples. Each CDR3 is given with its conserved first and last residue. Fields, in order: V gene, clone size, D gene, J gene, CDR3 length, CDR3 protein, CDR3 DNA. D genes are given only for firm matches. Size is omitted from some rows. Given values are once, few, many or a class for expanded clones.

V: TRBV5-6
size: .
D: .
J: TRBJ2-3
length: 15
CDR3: CASSLGLRSTDTQYF
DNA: TGTGCCAGCAGCTTAGGATTGAGGAGCACAGATACGCAGTATTTT

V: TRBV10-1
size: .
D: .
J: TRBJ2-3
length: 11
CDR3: CASSETDTQYF
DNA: TGCGCCAGCAGTGAGACAGATACGCAGTATTTT

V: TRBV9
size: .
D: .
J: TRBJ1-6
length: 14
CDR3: CASRPGEGNSPLHF
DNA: TGTGCCAGCCGCCCGGGGGAGGGGAACTCACCCCTCCACTTT

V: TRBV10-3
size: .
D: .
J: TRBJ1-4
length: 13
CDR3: CAISAGTNEKLFF
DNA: TGTGCCATCAGTGCTGGGACAAATGAAAAACTGTTTTTT

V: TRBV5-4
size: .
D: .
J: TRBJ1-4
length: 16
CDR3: CASSPAQGSYEEKLFF
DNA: TGTGCCAGCAGCCCCGCACAGGGATCGTACGAGGAAAAACTGTTTTTT

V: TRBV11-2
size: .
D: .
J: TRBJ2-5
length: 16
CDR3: CASSFFFSGRVETQYF
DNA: TGTGCCAGCAGCTTCTTTTTTTCCGGACGGGTGGAGACCCAGTACTTC

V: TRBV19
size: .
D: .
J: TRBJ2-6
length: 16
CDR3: CASSLLLGSGANVLTF
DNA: TGTGCCAGTAGCCTGTTGCTGGGCTCTGGGGCCAACGTCCTGACTTTC

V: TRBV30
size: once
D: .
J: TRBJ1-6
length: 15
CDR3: CAWSVLARYNSPLHF
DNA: TGTGCCTGGAGTGTACTAGCCCGTTATAATTCACCCCTCCACTTT

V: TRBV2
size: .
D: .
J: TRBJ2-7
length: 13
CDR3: CASTLEVVYEQYF
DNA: TGTGCCAGCACCCTCGAGGTGGTCTACGAGCAGTACTTC

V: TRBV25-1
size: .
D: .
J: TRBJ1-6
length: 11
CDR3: CASPVNSPLHF
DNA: TGTGCCAGCCCTGTGAATTCACCCCTCCACTTT

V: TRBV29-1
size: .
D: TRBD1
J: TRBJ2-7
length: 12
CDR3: CSAGTGVYEQYF
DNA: TGCAGCGCCGGGACAGGGGTATACGAGCAGTACTTC

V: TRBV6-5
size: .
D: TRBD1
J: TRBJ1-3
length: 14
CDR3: CASTLDRAGNTIYF
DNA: TGTGCCAGCACCTTGGACAGGGCGGGAAACACCATATATTTT

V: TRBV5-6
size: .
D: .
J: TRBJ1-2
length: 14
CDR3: CASSARTVRYGYTF
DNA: TGTGCCAGCAGCGCGCGGACAGTGAGGTATGGCTACACCTTC

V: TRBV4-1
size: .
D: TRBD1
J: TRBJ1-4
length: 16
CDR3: CASSPPGGATNEKLFF
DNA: TGCGCCAGCAGCCCCCCAGGGGGGGCAACTAATGAAAAACTGTTTTTT

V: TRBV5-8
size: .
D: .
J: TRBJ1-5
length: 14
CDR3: CASSPGQPAQPQHF
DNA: TGTGCCAGCAGCCCTGGACAGCCCGCTCAGCCCCAGCATTTT

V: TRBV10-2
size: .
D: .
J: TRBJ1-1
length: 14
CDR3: CASSEGVVNTEAFF
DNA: TGCGCCAGCAGCGAAGGCGTGGTGAACACTGAAGCTTTCTTT

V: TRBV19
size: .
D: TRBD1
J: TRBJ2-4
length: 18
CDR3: CASSIDSPGQVAKNIQYF
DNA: TGTGCCAGTAGTATAGATTCTCCGGGACAGGTGGCCAAAAACATTCAGTACTTC

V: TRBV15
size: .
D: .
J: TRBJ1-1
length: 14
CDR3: CATSRGGANTEAFF
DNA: TGTGCCACCAGCAGGGGGGGAGCGAACACTGAAGCTTTCTTT

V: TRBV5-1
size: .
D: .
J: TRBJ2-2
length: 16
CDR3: CASSWPPGARTGELFF
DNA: TGCGCCAGCAGCTGGCCACCAGGGGCGAGGACCGGGGAGCTGTTTTTT